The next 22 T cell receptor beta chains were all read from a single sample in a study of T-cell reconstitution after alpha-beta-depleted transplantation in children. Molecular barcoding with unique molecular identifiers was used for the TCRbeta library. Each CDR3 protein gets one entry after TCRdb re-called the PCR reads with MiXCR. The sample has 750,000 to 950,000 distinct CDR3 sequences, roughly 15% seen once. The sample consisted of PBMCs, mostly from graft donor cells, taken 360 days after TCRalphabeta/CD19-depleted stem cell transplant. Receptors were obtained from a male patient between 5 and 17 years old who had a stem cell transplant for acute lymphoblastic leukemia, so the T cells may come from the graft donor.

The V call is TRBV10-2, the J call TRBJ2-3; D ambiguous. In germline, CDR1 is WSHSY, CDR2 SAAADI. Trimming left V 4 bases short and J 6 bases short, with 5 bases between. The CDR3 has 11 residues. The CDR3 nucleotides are TGCGCCAGCAGTGGTCCGGATACGCAGTATTTT. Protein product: CASSGPDTQYF.

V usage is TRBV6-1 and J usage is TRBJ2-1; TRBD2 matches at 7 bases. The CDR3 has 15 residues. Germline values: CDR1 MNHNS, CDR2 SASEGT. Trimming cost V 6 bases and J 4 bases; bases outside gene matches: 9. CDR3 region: CASSLVDSGYNEQFF. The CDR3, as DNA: TGTGCCAGCAGCCTGGTGGATAGCGGGTACAATGAGCAGTTCTTC.

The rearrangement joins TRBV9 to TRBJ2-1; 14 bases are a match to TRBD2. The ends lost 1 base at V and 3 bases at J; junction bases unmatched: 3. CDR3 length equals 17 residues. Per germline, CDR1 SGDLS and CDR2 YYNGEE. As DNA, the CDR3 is TGTGCCAGCAGCGTAAAGGGACTAGCGGGAGTCTACAATGAGCAGTTCTTC. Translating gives CASSVKGLAGVYNEQFF.

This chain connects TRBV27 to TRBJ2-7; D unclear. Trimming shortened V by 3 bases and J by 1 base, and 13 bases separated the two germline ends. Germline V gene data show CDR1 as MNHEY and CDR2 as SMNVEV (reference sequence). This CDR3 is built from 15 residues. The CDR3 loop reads CASSFLRLDSYEQYF. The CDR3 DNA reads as TGTGCCAGCAGTTTTCTCCGGCTCGATTCCTACGAGCAGTACTTC.

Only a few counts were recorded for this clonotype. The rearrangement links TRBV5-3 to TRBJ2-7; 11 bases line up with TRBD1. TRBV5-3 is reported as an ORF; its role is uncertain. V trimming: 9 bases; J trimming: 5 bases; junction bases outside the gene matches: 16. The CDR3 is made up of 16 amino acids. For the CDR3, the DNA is TGTGCCACGAGGACAGGGGGCGCGATCGGGTTCGACGAGCAGTACTTC. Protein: CATRTGGAIGFDEQYF.

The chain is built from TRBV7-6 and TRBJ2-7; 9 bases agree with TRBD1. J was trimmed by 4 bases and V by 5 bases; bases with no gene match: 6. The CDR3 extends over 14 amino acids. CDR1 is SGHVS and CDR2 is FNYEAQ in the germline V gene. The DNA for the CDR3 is TGTGCCAGCAGCCAACAGGGGGCGGATTACGAGCAGTACTTC. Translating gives CASSQQGADYEQYF.

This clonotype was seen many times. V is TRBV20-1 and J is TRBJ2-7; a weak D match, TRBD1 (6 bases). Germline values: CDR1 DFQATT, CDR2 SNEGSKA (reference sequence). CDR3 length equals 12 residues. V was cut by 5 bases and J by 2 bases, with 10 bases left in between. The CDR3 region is CSAWDTTYEQYF. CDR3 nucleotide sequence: TGCAGTGCTTGGGACACAACCTACGAGCAGTACTTC.

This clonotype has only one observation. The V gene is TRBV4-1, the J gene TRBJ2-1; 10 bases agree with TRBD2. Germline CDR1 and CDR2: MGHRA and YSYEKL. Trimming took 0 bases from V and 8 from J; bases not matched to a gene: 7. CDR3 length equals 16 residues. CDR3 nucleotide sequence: TGCGCCAGCAGCCAAGAAGGAGCGGGAGGGCCGGATGAGCAGTTCTTC. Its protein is CASSQEGAGGPDEQFF.

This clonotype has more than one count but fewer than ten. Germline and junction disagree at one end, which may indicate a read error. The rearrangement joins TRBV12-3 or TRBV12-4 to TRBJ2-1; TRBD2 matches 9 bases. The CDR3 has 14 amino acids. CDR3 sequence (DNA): TGTGCCAGCAGTTTCGCGGGAGGGTACAGTGAGCAGTTCTTC. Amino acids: CASSFAGGYSEQFF.

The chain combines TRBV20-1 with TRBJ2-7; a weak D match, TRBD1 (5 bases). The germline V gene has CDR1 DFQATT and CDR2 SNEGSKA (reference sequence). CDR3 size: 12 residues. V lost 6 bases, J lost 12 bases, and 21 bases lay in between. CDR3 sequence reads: CSARTRKQLGYF. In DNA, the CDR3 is TGCAGTGCAAGGACACGAAAACAACTGGGGTACTTC.

CDR3 in amino acids: CASSSLSSREYNEQFF. For the CDR3, the DNA is TGTGCCAGCAGCTCCCTCTCCAGCAGAGAGTACAATGAGCAGTTCTTC. The chain has TRBV5-5 and TRBJ2-1; D not certain. Trimming removed 3 bases at V and 4 bases at J, with 17 bases between. Germline V CDR1 and CDR2: SGHKS, YYEKEE (reference sequence). The CDR3 is 16 amino acids.

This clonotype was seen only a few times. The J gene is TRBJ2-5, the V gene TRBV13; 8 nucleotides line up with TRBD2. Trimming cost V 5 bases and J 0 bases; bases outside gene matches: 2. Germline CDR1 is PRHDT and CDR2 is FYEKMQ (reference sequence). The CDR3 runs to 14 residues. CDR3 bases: TGTGCCAGCAGCGTTAGCGGGAACCAAGAGACCCAGTACTTC. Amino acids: CASSVSGNQETQYF.

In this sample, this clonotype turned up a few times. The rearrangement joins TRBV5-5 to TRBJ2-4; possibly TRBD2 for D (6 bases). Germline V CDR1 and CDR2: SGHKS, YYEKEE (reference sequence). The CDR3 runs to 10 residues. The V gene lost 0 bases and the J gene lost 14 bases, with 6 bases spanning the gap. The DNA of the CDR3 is TGTGCCAGCAGCTTGGAGCGGGAGTACTTC. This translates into CASSLEREYF.

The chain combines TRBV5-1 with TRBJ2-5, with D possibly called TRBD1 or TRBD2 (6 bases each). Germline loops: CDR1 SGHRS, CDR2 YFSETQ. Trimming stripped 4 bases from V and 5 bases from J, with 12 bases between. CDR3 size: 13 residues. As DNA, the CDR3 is TGCGCCAGCAGCACAACGGGGGCGGAGACCCAGTACTTC. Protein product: CASSTTGAETQYF. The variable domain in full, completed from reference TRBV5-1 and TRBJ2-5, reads KAGVTQTPRYLIKTRGQQVTLSCSPISGHRSVSWYQQTPGQGLQFLFEYFSETQRNKGNFPGRFSGRQFSNSRSEMNVSTLELGDSALYLCASSTTGAETQYFGPGTRLLVL.

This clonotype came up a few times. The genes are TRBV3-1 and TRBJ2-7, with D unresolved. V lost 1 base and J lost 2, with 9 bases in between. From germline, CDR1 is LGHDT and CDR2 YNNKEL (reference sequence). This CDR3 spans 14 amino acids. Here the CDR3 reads CASSQAVVPYEQYF. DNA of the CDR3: TGTGCCAGCAGCCAAGCTGTGGTCCCCTACGAGCAGTACTTC.

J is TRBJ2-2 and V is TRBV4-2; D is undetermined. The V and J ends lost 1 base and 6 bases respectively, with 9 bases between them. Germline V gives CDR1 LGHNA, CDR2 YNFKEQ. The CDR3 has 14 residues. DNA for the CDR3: TGTGCCAGCAGCCAAGCGGAGATATCCGGGGAGCTGTTTTTT. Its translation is CASSQAEISGELFF.

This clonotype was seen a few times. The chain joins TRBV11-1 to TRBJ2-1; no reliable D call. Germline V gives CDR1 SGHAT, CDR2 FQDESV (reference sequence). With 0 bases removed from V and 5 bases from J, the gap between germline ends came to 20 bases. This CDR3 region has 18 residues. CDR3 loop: CASSLAEATVFLDNEQFF. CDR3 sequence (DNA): TGTGCCAGCAGCTTAGCGGAAGCTACGGTTTTTTTGGACAATGAGCAGTTCTTC.

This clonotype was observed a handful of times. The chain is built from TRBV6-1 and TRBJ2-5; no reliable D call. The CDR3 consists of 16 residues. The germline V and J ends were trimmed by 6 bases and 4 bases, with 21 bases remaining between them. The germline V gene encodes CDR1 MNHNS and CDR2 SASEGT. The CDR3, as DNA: TGTGCCAGCAGCCTGGTCCGAGAGATATCTAGAGAGACCCAGTACTTC. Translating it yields CASSLVREISRETQYF.

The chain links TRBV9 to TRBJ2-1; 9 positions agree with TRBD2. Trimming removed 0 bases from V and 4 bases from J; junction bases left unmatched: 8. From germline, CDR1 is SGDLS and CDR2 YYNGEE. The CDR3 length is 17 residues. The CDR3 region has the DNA TGTGCCAGCAGCGTAGTTGGGACTAGCAACGTATACAATGAGCAGTTCTTC. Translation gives CASSVVGTSNVYNEQFF.

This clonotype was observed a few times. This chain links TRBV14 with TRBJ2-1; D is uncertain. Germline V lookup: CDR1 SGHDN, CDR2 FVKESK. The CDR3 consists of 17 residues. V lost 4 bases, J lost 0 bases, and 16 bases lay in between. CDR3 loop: CASSPSREESSYNEQFF. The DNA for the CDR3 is TGTGCCAGCAGCCCAAGCAGAGAAGAAAGCTCCTACAATGAGCAGTTCTTC.

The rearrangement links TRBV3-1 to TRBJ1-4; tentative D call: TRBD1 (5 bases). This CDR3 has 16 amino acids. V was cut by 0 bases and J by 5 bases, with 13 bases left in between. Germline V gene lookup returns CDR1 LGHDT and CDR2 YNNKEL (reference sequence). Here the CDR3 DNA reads TGTGCCAGCAGCCAAGATCTCAGGGCACCCAATGAAAAACTGTTTTTT. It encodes CASSQDLRAPNEKLFF.

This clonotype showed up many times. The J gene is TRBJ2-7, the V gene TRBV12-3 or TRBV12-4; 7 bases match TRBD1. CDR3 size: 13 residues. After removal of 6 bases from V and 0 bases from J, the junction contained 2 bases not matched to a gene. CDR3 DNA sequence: TGTGCCAGCAGGAGGGACAGCTCCTACGAGCAGTACTTC. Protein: CASRRDSSYEQYF.